The 30 T cell receptor beta chains presented below share a single source sample, sequenced in a study of PD-1 and CTLA-4 blockade in melanoma. The method was immunoSEQ multiplex PCR; TCRdb's version includes in-frame clones alone and lacks a portion of them. The data hold around 16,000 clones, with less than 85% observed a single time. Sequencing used CD8+ T cells from peripheral blood, obtained from a patient given anti-PD-1 treatment. The receptors here all came from a human donor with melanoma.

This clone was detected only once. The rearrangement uses TRBV7-6 and TRBJ1-4; D gene unclear. Trimming cost V 2 bases and J 1 base, with 14 bases left between them. Germline V gene data show CDR1 as SGHVS and CDR2 as FNYEAQ. This CDR3 has 17 residues. The CDR3: CASSLSPVKGTNEKLFF. CDR3 nucleotides: TGTGCCAGCAGCTTAAGCCCAGTAAAGGGAACTAATGAAAAACTGTTTTTT.

This clone was seen only once. J is TRBJ2-2 and V is TRBV12-3 or TRBV12-4; D is possibly TRBD2 (6 bases). Trimming pared 11 bases from V and 5 bases from J, leaving 12 bases between. The CDR3 is made up of 12 amino acids. The CDR3 sequence is CAGLTWTGELFF. The CDR3 DNA is TGTGCCGGACTAACATGGACCGGGGAGCTGTTTTTT.

The chain combines TRBV7-2 with TRBJ1-5, with D uncertain. The CDR3 extends over 15 amino acids. CDR1 and CDR2 (germline): SGHTA, FQGNSA. With 3 bases removed from V and 3 bases from J, the gap between germline ends came to 12 bases. In DNA form, the CDR3 reads TGTGCCAGCAGCTTGCGAGGGTCCCCCAATCAGCCCCAGCATTTT. Amino acids: CASSLRGSPNQPQHF.

This chain connects TRBV6-5 to TRBJ1-1; tentatively, D is TRBD1 (6 bases). Trimming cost V 5 bases and J 5 bases, with 9 bases left between them. CDR3 length: 12 residues. Germline loops: CDR1 MNHEY, CDR2 SVGAGI. This chain's CDR3 is CASSQGYTEAFF. CDR3 DNA sequence: TGTGCCAGCAGTCAGGGGTATACTGAAGCTTTCTTT.

The CDR3 bases are TGTGCCAGCAGTTTAACTAATAGCGGGGTGGATACGCAGTATTTT. This translates into CASSLTNSGVDTQYF. The chain links TRBV27 to TRBJ2-3, with 8 positions matching TRBD2. V dropped 2 bases and J dropped 6; count of bases not matched to a gene: 7. The V gene's germline CDR1 is MNHEY and CDR2 SMNVEV (reference sequence). The length of the CDR3 is 15 residues.

V is TRBV12-5 and J is TRBJ1-1, with a weak D call TRBD1 (5 bases). V was clipped by 5 bases and J by 7 bases, with 11 bases between them. CDR3 length equals 12 residues. Germline V lookup: CDR1 LGHNT, CDR2 FRNRAP. The chain's CDR3 is CASGPLGVEAFF. CDR3 coding DNA: TGTGCTAGTGGTCCGCTGGGGGTTGAAGCTTTCTTT. Full variable domain (rest looked up from reference TRBV12-5 and TRBJ1-1): DARVTQTPRHKVTEMGQEVTMRCQPILGHNTVFWYRQTMMQGLELLAYFRNRAPLDDSGMPKDRFSAEMPDATLATLKIQPSEPRDSAVYFCASGPLGVEAFFGQGTRLTVV.

The gene calls are TRBV5-1 and TRBJ2-2, with 8 bases that match TRBD1. V lost 4 bases to trimming and J lost 1 base; unmatched junction nucleotides: 12. The germline gives CDR1 SGHRS, CDR2 YFSETQ. This CDR3 has 18 residues. The CDR3 DNA is TGCGCCAGCAGCCCCTCGCCAGGGGGCGCGAAGAACACCGGGGAGCTGTTTTTT. Translating gives CASSPSPGGAKNTGELFF.

The chain couples TRBV11-3 to TRBJ1-1, with 7 bases identical to TRBD1. The germline V gene encodes CDR1 SGHNT and CDR2 YENEEA. Trimming removed 5 bases from V and 5 bases from J; junction bases left unmatched: 11. This CDR3 comprises 15 residues. The CDR3 sequence: CASSEVATGRTEAFF. CDR3 nucleotides: TGTGCCAGCAGCGAAGTAGCGACAGGGAGGACTGAAGCTTTCTTT.

The chain carries TRBV10-1 and TRBJ2-1; weak D call: TRBD1 (6 bases). CDR1 and CDR2 from the germline V gene are WNHNN and SYGVQD (reference sequence). This CDR3 has 14 residues. Trimming removed 8 bases at V and 3 bases at J, with 14 bases between. The CDR3 loop reads CASSPGDNYNEQFF. CDR3 DNA: TGCGCCAGCTCCCCCGGGGACAACTACAATGAGCAGTTCTTC.

This clone was recorded once. V and J are TRBV7-8 and TRBJ1-6; a possible D gene is TRBD1 (5 bases). This CDR3 has 16 amino acids. Deletions cut 7 bases from V and 6 bases from J, with 19 bases between. Germline values: CDR1 SGHVS, CDR2 FQNEAQ. CDR3 sequence: CASTRGIPTGNSPLHF. The CDR3 DNA reads as TGTGCCAGCACCCGGGGCATCCCGACGGGTAATTCACCCCTCCACTTT.

This clone was seen more than once but under ten times. The CDR3 sequence is CASSWTGFDDYTF. DNA of the CDR3: TGTGCCAGCAGTTGGACAGGGTTCGATGACTACACCTTC. The V and J genes are TRBV12-3 or TRBV12-4 and TRBJ1-2; TRBD1 matches 8 bases. Losses at the gene ends were 4 bases for V and 10 bases for J; bases not matched to a gene: 8. This CDR3 is 13 amino acids long.

V gene TRBV5-6 combines with J gene TRBJ2-2; 7 nucleotides line up with TRBD1. The trim removed 0 bases at V and 0 bases at J, leaving 5 bases unmatched. CDR1 and CDR2 from the germline V gene are SGHDT and YYEEEE. The CDR3 is made up of 17 amino acids. For the CDR3, the DNA is TGTGCCAGCAGCTTGGGGCTCGGGACAGCGAACACCGGGGAGCTGTTTTTT. Amino acids: CASSLGLGTANTGELFF.

The chain employs TRBV19 and TRBJ2-3; 10 bases agree with TRBD1. The CDR3 length is 15 residues. Trimming took 2 bases from V and 3 from J; bases not matched to a gene: 2. CDR1 and CDR2 from the germline V gene are LNHDA and SQIVND (reference sequence). The CDR3 sequence is CASSIWTGGTDTQYF. The CDR3 DNA reads TGTGCCAGTAGTATATGGACAGGGGGGACAGATACGCAGTATTTT.

The V call is TRBV2, the J call TRBJ1-2; TRBD1 might be the D (6 bases). V was clipped by 4 bases and J by 0 bases, with 12 bases between them. The CDR3 length is 15 residues. Germline lookup yields CDR1 SNHLY and CDR2 FYNNEI. This chain's CDR3 is CASSGGGGSNYGYTF. Here the CDR3 DNA reads TGTGCCAGCAGTGGCGGAGGGGGGTCTAACTATGGCTACACCTTC.

This chain links TRBV20-1 with TRBJ2-5; no clear D gene. The CDR3 has 11 amino acids. V was trimmed by 3 bases and J by 5 bases, leaving 7 bases between them. Looked up from germline, CDR1 is DFQATT and CDR2 is SNEGSKA (reference sequence). The CDR3 spells CSARWSETQYF. The CDR3 DNA reads as TGCAGTGCTAGGTGGAGCGAGACCCAGTACTTC.

This clone has only one observation. CDR3 DNA sequence: TGTGCCAGCAGCTCAGGACCCAACCTCAATCAGCCCCAGCATTTT. The encoded protein is CASSSGPNLNQPQHF. The chain is built from TRBV11-2 and TRBJ1-5, with no clear D. Germline V gene data show CDR1 as SGHAT and CDR2 as FQNNGV. This CDR3 contains 15 residues. Trimming pared 4 bases from V and 3 bases from J, leaving 13 bases between.

The V call is TRBV25-1, the J call TRBJ1-1; tentative D call: TRBD1 (5 bases). V was shortened by 1 base and J by 0 bases, with 9 bases between the two germline ends. Germline lookup yields CDR1 MGHDK and CDR2 SYGVNS. This CDR3 contains 15 residues. CDR3 amino acids: CASSESQGLNTEAFF. CDR3 DNA sequence: TGTGCCAGCAGTGAATCCCAGGGATTGAACACTGAAGCTTTCTTT.

The V and J genes are TRBV19 and TRBJ1-2, with a tentative D call TRBD1 (6 bases). The CDR3 totals 11 residues. CDR1 is LNHDA and CDR2 is SQIVND in the germline V gene (reference sequence). V dropped 6 bases and J dropped 5 bases, with 7 bases sitting between them. The DNA of the CDR3 is TGTGCCAGTAGCACAGGGTATGGCTACACCTTC. It codes for CASSTGYGYTF.

The chain couples TRBV6-5 to TRBJ1-2, with TRBD1 matching 7 bases. V lost 6 bases to trimming and J lost 4 bases; unmatched junction nucleotides: 11. This CDR3 region has 15 residues. Looked up from germline, CDR1 is MNHEY and CDR2 is SVGAGI. This CDR3 is CASRIYRGNSYGYTF. The DNA for the CDR3 is TGTGCCAGCAGAATTTACAGGGGTAATAGCTATGGCTACACCTTC.

The rearrangement uses TRBV30 and TRBJ2-1; TRBD2 aligns across 8 bases. CDR1 GTSNPN and CDR2 SVGIG come from the germline V gene (reference sequence). This CDR3 has 13 residues. Trimming took 0 bases from V and 10 from J; bases not matched to a gene: 5. The CDR3 loop reads CAWSVYGGAEQFF. As DNA, the CDR3 is TGTGCCTGGAGTGTATACGGGGGGGCAGAGCAGTTCTTC.

This clone came up a few times. V is TRBV4-1 and J is TRBJ1-2, with no clear D. V lost 2 bases, J lost 6 bases, and 10 bases lay in between. Germline V gene data show CDR1 as MGHRA and CDR2 as YSYEKL. The CDR3 covers 13 residues. CDR3 in DNA: TGCGCCAGCAGCCAACGGGCCGGGGATGGCTACACCTTC. This codes for CASSQRAGDGYTF.

This rearrangement joins TRBV10-3 to TRBJ2-1; 7 nucleotides agree with TRBD1. The junction had 6 bases not matched to a gene; V was cut back by 3 bases and J by 4 bases. This CDR3 comprises 15 residues. Germline V gene data show CDR1 as ENHRY and CDR2 as SYGVKD. CDR3 bases: TGTGCCATCAGTGAAGGCGACAGGGAATACAATGAGCAGTTCTTC. This sequence encodes CAISEGDREYNEQFF.

This rearrangement joins TRBV24-1 to TRBJ2-2; D not certain. In germline, CDR1 is KGHDR, CDR2 SFDVKD. The CDR3 is 13 residues long. Trimming removed 0 bases at V and 8 bases at J, with 6 bases between. The CDR3 coding sequence is TGTGCCACCAGTGATTTGCGCTCAGGGGAGCTGTTTTTT. It encodes CATSDLRSGELFF.

CDR3 bases: TGTGCCAGCAGCTTATGGGGTCCCGGGGAGCTGTTTTTT. The encoded protein is CASSLWGPGELFF. This chain connects TRBV13 to TRBJ2-2, with D hard to call. V was clipped by 2 bases and J by 6 bases, with 7 bases between them. This CDR3 is built from 13 residues. Germline loops: CDR1 PRHDT, CDR2 FYEKMQ (reference sequence).

V and J are TRBV12-5 and TRBJ1-1; no clear D. V shed 8 bases and J shed 5 bases, with 12 bases lying between them. Germline CDR1 is LGHNT and CDR2 is FRNRAP. The CDR3 runs to 12 residues. The CDR3 coding sequence is TGTGCTAGTTCATGGGGAGGTACTGAAGCTTTCTTT. Its translation: CASSWGGTEAFF.

The chain links TRBV27 to TRBJ1-5; 7 bases align to TRBD1. Germline trimming cut 5 bases from V and 4 bases from J; bases unmatched to any gene: 8. The CDR3 length is 15 residues. Germline CDR1 MNHEY, CDR2 SMNVEV (reference sequence). CDR3: CASSPSDRANQPQHF. In DNA form, the CDR3 reads TGTGCCAGCAGTCCGTCCGACAGGGCAAATCAGCCCCAGCATTTT.

The chain links TRBV2 to TRBJ1-2, with 9 bases identical to TRBD1. The CDR3 loop spans 17 amino acids. V lost 3 bases to trimming and J lost 4 bases; unmatched junction nucleotides: 12. Germline V lookup: CDR1 SNHLY, CDR2 FYNNEI. CDR3 in amino acids: CASSDPDVGQGLYGYTF. CDR3 coding DNA: TGTGCCAGCAGTGATCCCGATGTGGGACAGGGACTCTATGGCTACACCTTC.

The rearrangement links TRBV5-4 to TRBJ2-3, with TRBD2 matching 11 bases. Germline V gene lookup returns CDR1 SGHNT and CDR2 YYREEE (reference sequence). The CDR3 sequence is 15 residues long. V dropped 5 bases and J dropped 6; count of bases not matched to a gene: 8. CDR3 bases: TGTGCCAGCAGGAAACTAGCGGGAGATTGGGATACGCAGTATTTT. Encoded protein: CASRKLAGDWDTQYF.

By frequency in the sample, this clone is medium-sized. The chain carries TRBV28 and TRBJ1-2; 9 bases line up with TRBD1. The CDR3 has 15 residues. Germline CDR1 is MDHEN and CDR2 is SYDVKM. The trim removed 5 bases at V and 2 bases at J, leaving 6 bases unmatched. Written as DNA, the CDR3 is TGTGCCAGCAGTCCGGGGGACAGGGAGAACTATGGCTACACCTTC. This translates into CASSPGDRENYGYTF.

The V and J genes are TRBV27 and TRBJ1-2; tentative D call: TRBD1 (5 bases). With 4 bases removed from V and 8 bases from J, the gap between germline ends came to 20 bases. Germline assignment: CDR1 MNHEY and CDR2 SMNVEV (reference sequence). This CDR3 spans 15 amino acids. The CDR3 DNA follows: TGTGCCAGCAGTTCCTCCCGGGGCTTCCTTCGGGGCTACACCTTC. This encodes CASSSSRGFLRGYTF.